Described below is a single T cell receptor beta chain sequence and its context. The antigen is unknown. These data belong to a study of cytomegalovirus exposure and HLA in healthy donors. Study outcomes and limitations: A few V segments could not be told apart, such as TRBV6-2 and TRBV6-3, and were left out. Previously analyzed data showed that most TCR beta V segments were productive at a frequency of about 87% or about 30%.

The PCR employed 60 Vbeta primers together with 13 Jbeta primers. The method was immunoSEQ multiplex PCR; TCRdb's version includes in-frame clones alone and lacks a portion of them. The data hold around 140,000 clones, with roughly 8.8% observed a single time. There are 17 residues in the CDR3. Trimming removed 1 base from V and 0 bases from J, with 15 bases in between. The germline V gene has CDR1 SGHDN and CDR2 FVKESK. The rearrangement uses TRBV14 and TRBJ1-2, with a possible D match to TRBD1 (5 bases). Sequencing was done on a sample of PBMCs. This receptor was taken from a woman between 35 and 50 years old in good health and CMV-seropositive. This CDR3 is CASSQASGHSANYGYTF. CDR3 sequence (DNA): TGTGCCAGCAGCCAAGCTTCCGGACATTCTGCTAACTATGGCTACACCTTC.